A selection of T cell receptor beta chains follows, all from one sample in a study of PD-L1 blockade in urothelial cancer. Profiled with immunoSEQ multiplex PCR; TCRdb holds only in-frame clones, not every one. The sample contains around 80,000 clones, under 95% of which appear only once. Material: PBMCs, obtained around atezolizumab (anti-PD-L1) treatment. All receptors derive from an elderly woman with urothelial cancer. CDR3s include the opening cysteine and the closing phenylalanine or tryptophan. The order of the fields is clone size, J gene, V gene, CDR3 protein. Some rows have no size entry. The others give once, few or many, or a class for an expanded clone.

clone size: NA
J gene: TRBJ2-3
V gene: TRBV5-1
CDR3 protein: CASSQGTNTQYF

clone size: NA
J gene: TRBJ2-2
V gene: TRBV2
CDR3 protein: CASSWGTGGAVGELFF

clone size: NA
J gene: TRBJ2-3
V gene: TRBV5-4
CDR3 protein: CASSLGVTGLAGGQYTQYF

clone size: NA
J gene: TRBJ2-2
V gene: TRBV27
CDR3 protein: CASSWGPLAGVGELFF

clone size: NA
J gene: TRBJ2-4
V gene: TRBV19
CDR3 protein: CASSPQREGPLLAKNIQYF

clone size: NA
J gene: TRBJ2-2
V gene: TRBV10-2
CDR3 protein: CASSDLIDSYTGELFF

clone size: NA
J gene: TRBJ2-1
V gene: TRBV5-1
CDR3 protein: CASSLDQGVVYEQFF

clone size: NA
J gene: TRBJ1-1
V gene: TRBV28
CDR3 protein: CASRTGGFIFTEAFF

clone size: once
J gene: TRBJ1-1
V gene: TRBV6-1
CDR3 protein: CASSEAQGMGTEAFF

clone size: NA
J gene: TRBJ1-3
V gene: TRBV19
CDR3 protein: CASSIDGQTYGGNTIYF

clone size: NA
J gene: TRBJ2-1
V gene: TRBV27
CDR3 protein: CASSFQQGAYNEQFF

clone size: NA
J gene: TRBJ1-2
V gene: TRBV6-4
CDR3 protein: CASSDSGGQRVNGYTF

clone size: NA
J gene: TRBJ2-7
V gene: TRBV28
CDR3 protein: CASRLGGAAIEQYF

clone size: NA
J gene: TRBJ1-3
V gene: TRBV10-3
CDR3 protein: CAISESRGGNTIYF

clone size: once
J gene: TRBJ2-7
V gene: TRBV28
CDR3 protein: CAITSSYEQYF

clone size: NA
J gene: TRBJ1-1
V gene: TRBV27
CDR3 protein: CASSWGGQGTEAFF

clone size: NA
J gene: TRBJ1-1
V gene: TRBV25-1
CDR3 protein: CASSESQDRGRTTEAFF

clone size: NA
J gene: TRBJ2-7
V gene: TRBV10-3
CDR3 protein: CAISEIASNEQYF

clone size: NA
J gene: TRBJ1-5
V gene: TRBV7-2
CDR3 protein: CASSLGAPGMSNQPQHF

clone size: NA
J gene: TRBJ2-3
V gene: TRBV19
CDR3 protein: CASRDLAGEDTQYF

clone size: NA
J gene: TRBJ2-1
V gene: TRBV19
CDR3 protein: CASSFGEESEQFF

clone size: NA
J gene: TRBJ1-5
V gene: TRBV7-9
CDR3 protein: CASSRAAGTGDDQPQHF

clone size: NA
J gene: TRBJ2-1
V gene: TRBV6-1
CDR3 protein: CASTEAPPTSGRAREQFF

clone size: few
J gene: TRBJ1-5
V gene: TRBV5-1
CDR3 protein: CASSADGGNQPQHF

clone size: NA
J gene: TRBJ2-1
V gene: TRBV7-3
CDR3 protein: CASSRGGRGNEQFF

clone size: NA
J gene: TRBJ2-1
V gene: TRBV5-1
CDR3 protein: CASSSSGTSVTNEQFF

clone size: NA
J gene: TRBJ1-1
V gene: TRBV5-1
CDR3 protein: CASSLPGEEAFF

clone size: NA
J gene: TRBJ2-7
V gene: TRBV10-2
CDR3 protein: CASGTHTREQYF

clone size: few
J gene: TRBJ1-5
V gene: TRBV19
CDR3 protein: CASSTTVKSNQPQHF